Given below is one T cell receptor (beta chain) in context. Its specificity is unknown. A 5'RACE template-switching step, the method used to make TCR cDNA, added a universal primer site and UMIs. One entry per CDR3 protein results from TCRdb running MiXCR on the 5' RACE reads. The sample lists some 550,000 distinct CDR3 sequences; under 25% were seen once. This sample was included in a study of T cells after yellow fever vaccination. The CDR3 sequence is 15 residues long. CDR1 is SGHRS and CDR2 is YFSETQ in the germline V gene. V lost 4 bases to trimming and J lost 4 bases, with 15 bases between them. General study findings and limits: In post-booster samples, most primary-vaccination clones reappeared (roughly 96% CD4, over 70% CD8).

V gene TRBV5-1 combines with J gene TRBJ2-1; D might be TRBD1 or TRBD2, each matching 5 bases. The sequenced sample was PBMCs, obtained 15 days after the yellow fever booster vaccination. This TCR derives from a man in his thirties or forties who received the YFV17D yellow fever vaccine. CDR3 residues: CASSIQGGGYNEQFF. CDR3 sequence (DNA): TGCGCCAGCAGCATCCAGGGTGGGGGATACAATGAGCAGTTCTTC.